What follows is one T cell receptor (beta chain) and its context. The target antigen is unknown. This entry is derived from a study of cytomegalovirus exposure and HLA in healthy donors. Primers for the PCR totalled 60 Vbeta and 13 Jbeta. Some clones are missing from TCRdb's copy, which holds only in-frame ones; the method was immunoSEQ multiplex PCR. The sample carries 150,000 to 200,000 clones, around 75% recorded once. Germline V lookup: CDR1 LNHDA, CDR2 SQIVND (reference sequence). There are 11 residues in the CDR3. Trimming removed 11 bases from V and 8 bases from J, with 15 bases in between. Study results and caveats: An observed cluster of highly shared sequence variants was recorded as a likely sequencing artifact. Fewer N-insertions (relative to the roughly 730-donor mean) were reportedly seen in an Asian-associated ancestry cluster in a later analysis. The authors later found most CMV-associated TCR beta chains appeared HLA-restricted.

The sample comprised PBMCs. V gene TRBV19 combines with J gene TRBJ1-2; D is undetermined. The clonotype was recovered from a female donor in good health and CMV-seronegative. The CDR3 region is CASFGGRGYTF. The CDR3 DNA is TGTGCCTCCTTCGGAGGACGGGGCTACACCTTC.